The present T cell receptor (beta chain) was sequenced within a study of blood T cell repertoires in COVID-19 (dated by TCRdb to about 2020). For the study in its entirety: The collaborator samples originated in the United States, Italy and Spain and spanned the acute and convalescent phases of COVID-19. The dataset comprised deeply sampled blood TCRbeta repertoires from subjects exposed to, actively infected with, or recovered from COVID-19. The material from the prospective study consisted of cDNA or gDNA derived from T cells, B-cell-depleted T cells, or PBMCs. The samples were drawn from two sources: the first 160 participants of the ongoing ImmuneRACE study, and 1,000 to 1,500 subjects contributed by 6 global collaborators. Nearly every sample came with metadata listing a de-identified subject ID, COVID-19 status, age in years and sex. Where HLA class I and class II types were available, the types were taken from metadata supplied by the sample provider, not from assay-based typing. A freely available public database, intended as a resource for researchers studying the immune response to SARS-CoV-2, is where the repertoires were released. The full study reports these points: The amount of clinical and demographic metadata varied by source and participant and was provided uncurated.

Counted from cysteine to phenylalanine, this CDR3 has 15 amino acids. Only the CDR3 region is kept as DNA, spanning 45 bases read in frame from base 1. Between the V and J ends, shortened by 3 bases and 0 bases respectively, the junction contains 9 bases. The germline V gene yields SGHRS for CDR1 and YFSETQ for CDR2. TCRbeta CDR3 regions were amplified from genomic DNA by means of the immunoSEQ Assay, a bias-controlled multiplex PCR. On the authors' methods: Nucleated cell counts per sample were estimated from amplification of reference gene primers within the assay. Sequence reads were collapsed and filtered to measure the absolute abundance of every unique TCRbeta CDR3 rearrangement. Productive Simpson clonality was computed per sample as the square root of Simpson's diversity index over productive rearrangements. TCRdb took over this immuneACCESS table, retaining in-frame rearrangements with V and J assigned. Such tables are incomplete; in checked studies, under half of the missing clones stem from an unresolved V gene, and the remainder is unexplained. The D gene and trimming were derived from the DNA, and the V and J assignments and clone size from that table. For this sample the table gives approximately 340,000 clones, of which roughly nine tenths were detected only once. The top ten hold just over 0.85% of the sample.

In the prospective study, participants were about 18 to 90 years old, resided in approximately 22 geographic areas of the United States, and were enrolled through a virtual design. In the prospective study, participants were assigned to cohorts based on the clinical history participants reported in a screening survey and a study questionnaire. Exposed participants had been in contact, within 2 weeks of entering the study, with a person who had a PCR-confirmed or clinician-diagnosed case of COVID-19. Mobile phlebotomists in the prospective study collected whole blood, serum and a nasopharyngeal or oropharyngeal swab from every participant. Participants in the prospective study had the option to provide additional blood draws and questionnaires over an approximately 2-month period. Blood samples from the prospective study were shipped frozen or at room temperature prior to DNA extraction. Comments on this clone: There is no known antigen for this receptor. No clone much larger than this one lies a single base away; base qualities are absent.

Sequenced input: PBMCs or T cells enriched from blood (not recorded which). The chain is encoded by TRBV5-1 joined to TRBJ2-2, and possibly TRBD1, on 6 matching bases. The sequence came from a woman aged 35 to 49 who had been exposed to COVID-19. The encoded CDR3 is CASSSTGPNTGELFF. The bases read TGCGCCAGCAGCTCCACAGGGCCGAACACCGGGGAGCTGTTTTTT.